This TCR beta chain was retrieved from a study of blood T cells in healthy people across ages. On the study more broadly: The capture of about one barcoded beta molecule per two T cells was achieved by template switching.

For the second PCR, which ran for about 7 to 12 cycles, a sample-barcoded 5' primer and a J-beta primer mix were used. One entry per CDR3 protein, called by TCRdb with MiXCR from the 5' RACE reads. In the table there are around 990,000 distinct CDR3 sequences, about two fifths of which are singletons. V lost 11 bases, J lost 7 bases, and 8 bases stayed unmatched. The germline V gene encodes CDR1 MDHEN and CDR2 SYDVKM. The CDR3 has 13 residues. The source of this sequence is a man in his late teens or twenties in good health. J is TRBJ1-5 and V is TRBV28; 10 positions match TRBD1. Sequenced material: blood. The CDR3 protein is CACQRTGGQPQHF. CDR3 sequence (DNA): TGTGCCTGCCAGAGGACAGGGGGACAGCCCCAGCATTTT.